This TCR beta chain came from a study of blood T cell repertoires in COVID-19. Membership in each cohort depended on participant-reported clinical history. Exposed enrollees had met someone with a PCR-confirmed or clinician-diagnosed COVID-19 case at some point within the 2 weeks before study entry. Method: immunoSEQ multiplex PCR; TCRdb's copy keeps in-frame clones and lacks some. The data show 250,000 to 300,000 clones, roughly 85% seen once. The clonotype originates from a woman aged 45-59 years who had been exposed to COVID-19. Sequenced material: PBMCs or T cells enriched from blood (not recorded which).

The CDR3 DNA follows: TGTGCCAGCAGCTTGGTGGGGGCAGCGAACACTGAAGCTTTCTTT. The encoded protein is CASSLVGAANTEAFF. The rearrangement links TRBV5-5 to TRBJ1-1, with a possible D match to TRBD1 (6 bases). Germline CDR1 and CDR2: SGHKS and YYEKEE (reference sequence). Trimming stripped 0 bases from V and 1 base from J, with 10 bases between. The CDR3 runs 15 residues. Filled out from reference TRBV5-5 and TRBJ1-1, the complete variable domain reads DAGVTQSPTHLIKTRGQQVTLRCSPISGHKSVSWYQQVLGQGPQFIFQYYEKEERGRGNFPDRFSARQFPNYSSELNVNALLLGDSALYLCASSLVGAANTEAFFGQGTRLTVV.